This TCR beta chain was sequenced for a study of blood T cell repertoires in COVID-19. Study as a whole: T cells, B-cell-depleted T cells, or PBMCs supplied cDNA or gDNA.

Details on this clone: Other DNA sequences in the sample encode the same CDR3.

Clones were sequenced by immunoSEQ multiplex PCR, and TCRdb holds only the in-frame ones, with some missing. The sample shows approximately 170,000 clones, approximately 81% of them seen only once. CDR1 is KGHSH, CDR2 LQKENI, per germline. V shed 4 bases, J shed 5 bases, and the junction held 6 bases outside the gene matches. The CDR3 totals 14 residues. Cohort 3 donors counted as recovered after two negative PCRs, clearance, or resolved symptoms. Sequences were obtained from PBMCs or T cells enriched from blood (not recorded which). The rearrangement links TRBV18 to TRBJ1-1; TRBD1 aligns across 8 bases. This sequence originates from a woman between 50 and 59 years old who had recovered from COVID-19. The CDR3 nucleotides read TGTGCCAGCTCACTTGGACAGGGCGGTACTGAAGCTTTCTTT. Translated: CASSLGQGGTEAFF.